This entry features one T cell receptor beta chain sequence. Its antigen remains unknown. One junction end disagrees with the germline gene, perhaps due to a read error. This entry is derived from a study of cytomegalovirus exposure and HLA in healthy donors. At the level of the study: The study placed around 85% of its 398 genotyped donors in the Caucasian-associated ancestry cluster. General study points: Association of a missense DCLRE1C variant with TCR beta V- and J-gene trimming was reported in a later analysis.

The PCR made use of 60 Vbeta and 13 Jbeta primers. Assay: immunoSEQ multiplex PCR; the TCRdb copy retains only in-frame clones and omits some. The repertoire holds some 130,000 clones, with approximately 80% as singletons. Sequencing was performed on PBMCs. The sequence was obtained from a man younger than 45 in good health and CMV-seronegative.

The CDR3 protein is CAGRGGSSGNTIYF. CDR3 in DNA: TGTGCCGGTAGAGGAGGAAGCTCTGGAAACACCATATATTTT. This chain connects TRBV19 to TRBJ1-3; the D is unclear. Germline CDR1 and CDR2: LNHDA and SQIVND (reference sequence). The CDR3 has 14 amino acids.